This T cell receptor beta chain was obtained from a study of technical replicates of blood from a handful of donors. Trimming shortened V by 4 bases and J by 0 bases, and 10 bases separated the two germline ends. Germline CDR1 and CDR2: SGDLS and YYNGEE. This CDR3 comprises 15 residues. Sequencing was performed with immunoSEQ multiplex PCR; in TCRdb, only in-frame clones are kept and a portion is missing. This sample has roughly 14,000 clones, with about 82% found just once. Sequenced: PBMCs. This TCR was recovered from a human donor in good health. The chain links TRBV9 to TRBJ2-2; D is perhaps TRBD2 (5 bases). The CDR3 protein is CASSLLASNTGELFF. The CDR3 nucleotides read TGTGCCAGCAGCCTATTAGCGTCGAACACCGGGGAGCTGTTTTTT.